This T cell receptor (beta chain) was profiled in a study of shared clonotypes between healthy human individuals. Some clones are missing from TCRdb's copy, which holds only in-frame ones; the method was immunoSEQ multiplex PCR. The sample has about 590,000 clones, roughly 95% seen once. Naive CD8 populations comprised CD45RO-negative cells positively selected for CCR7, excluding terminally differentiated effector memory CD45RA+ cells. V lost 5 bases and J 4 bases, leaving 14 bases between the germline ends. The CDR3 is made up of 14 amino acids. The germline CDR1 and CDR2 sequences are SGHVS and FQNEAQ. This clone was seen a single time.

Sequencing was done on a sample of naive CD8+ T cells sorted from blood. The receptor comes from a woman aged 30 to 39 in good health. This chain uses TRBV7-8 with TRBJ1-2; D is possibly TRBD1 (5 bases). The CDR3, as DNA: TGTGCCAGCAGCGATATCCGGGACCGCTATGGCTACACCTTC. This encodes CASSDIRDRYGYTF.